Listed below are T cell receptor beta chains from one sample, sequenced in a study of blood T cell repertoires in COVID-19. TCRdb's table, derived via immunoSEQ multiplex PCR, lists solely in-frame clones and lacks some. The data show roughly 370,000 clones, around nine tenths seen once. What was sequenced was PBMCs or T cells enriched from blood (not recorded which). These receptors all come from a woman between 50 and 59 years old who had recovered from COVID-19. The CDR3 runs from the conserved cysteine through the conserved F or W. D genes are given only for firm matches. Size is stated for part of the rows, as once, few or many counts, or as a class when the clone is expanded.

D gene	V gene	clone size	J gene	CDR3 DNA	CDR3 protein
-	TRBV5-1	-	TRBJ1-6	TGCGCCAGCAGCTCTTCAGGCGATAATTCACCCCTCCACTTT	CASSSSGDNSPLHF
TRBD1	TRBV27	-	TRBJ1-6	TGTGCCAGCAGTTTGGGACAGGGTGTCTATAATTCACCCCTCCACTTT	CASSLGQGVYNSPLHF
-	TRBV10-3	-	TRBJ1-1	TGTGCCATCAGTGAGTCCCAGGTTGCTTTCTTT	CAISESQVAFF
TRBD2	TRBV15	-	TRBJ2-3	TGTGCCACCAGCAGAGGGGGTGGTAGCGGGGGGGCCATCGATACGCAGTATTTT	CATSRGGGSGGAIDTQYF
-	TRBV10-3	-	TRBJ2-7	TGTGCCATCAGTGAGTCTTGGCCCTACGAGCAGTACTTC	CAISESWPYEQYF
TRBD1	TRBV7-9	-	TRBJ1-2	TGTGCCAGCAGCTTAGGGGACAGCAAGTTCTATGGCTACACCTTC	CASSLGDSKFYGYTF
-	TRBV6-1	once	TRBJ1-1	TGTGCCAGCAGTGAGTGGCGGGCGGGGCCTGAAGCTTTCTTT	CASSEWRAGPEAFF
TRBD2	TRBV6-5	-	TRBJ2-5	TGTGCCAGCAGTTACTCGCGGGGGGGCAGGGAGACCCAGTACTTC	CASSYSRGGRETQYF
-	TRBV2	few	TRBJ1-1	TGTGCCAGCAGTGGGCCCGAGGGAGGGTTTTGGGTAACTAACACTGAAGCTTTCTTT	CASSGPEGGFWVTNTEAFF
TRBD1	TRBV18	-	TRBJ1-2	TGTGCCAGCTCACCGGGGGACAGGGCTGTCTATGGCTACACCTTC	CASSPGDRAVYGYTF
TRBD1	TRBV30	-	TRBJ1-3	TGTGCCTGGAGCCCACAGGGGACCTCAGGAAACACCATATATTTT	CAWSPQGTSGNTIYF
-	TRBV10-1	-	TRBJ2-3	TGCGCCAGCTCTGCCGAGGGATTCACAGATACGCAGTATTTT	CASSAEGFTDTQYF
-	TRBV9	-	TRBJ2-7	TGTGCCAGCAGCGTCGCTTACACAAAAGGGGCTTACGAGCAGTACTTC	CASSVAYTKGAYEQYF
-	TRBV4-3	-	TRBJ1-1	TGCGCCAGCAGCCAAGCTGGCACGTGGAACACTGAAGCTTTCTTT	CASSQAGTWNTEAFF